Below are 11 T cell receptor beta chains sequenced from a single sample in a study of blood T cell repertoires in COVID-19. The repertoire was sequenced with immunoSEQ multiplex PCR; TCRdb's copy has only in-frame clones and lacks some. The sample lists 150,000 to 200,000 clones, roughly 87% occurring once. Sequenced input: peripheral blood. The receptors come from a woman between 50 and 59 years old with acute or convalescent COVID-19.

V is TRBV14 and J is TRBJ1-1; TRBD1 aligns across 9 bases. With 6 bases clipped from V and 4 bases from J, the junction kept 12 bases outside the gene matches. Germline CDR1 SGHDN, CDR2 FVKESK. This CDR3 contains 16 residues. CDR3: CASSHTPGQGTTEAFF. The CDR3 DNA sequence: TGTGCCAGCAGTCATACACCGGGACAGGGCACCACTGAAGCTTTCTTT.

This clone was detected only a few times. The rearrangement joins TRBV6-6 to TRBJ2-1, with D hard to call. This CDR3 has 12 residues. Looked up from germline, CDR1 is MNHNY and CDR2 is SVGAGI (reference sequence). The germline V and J ends were trimmed by 0 bases and 8 bases, with 5 bases remaining between them. CDR3 DNA sequence: TGTGCCAGCAGTTACTCATTAGATGAGCAGTTCTTC. Protein product: CASSYSLDEQFF.

The chain combines TRBV20-1 with TRBJ1-2, with D perhaps matching TRBD1 (6 bases). The CDR3 totals 14 residues. The germline CDR1 and CDR2 sequences are DFQATT and SNEGSKA (reference sequence). Deletions cut 3 bases from V and 7 bases from J, with 18 bases between. DNA of the CDR3: TGCAGTGCTAGTACCGTGGGGGCCAGCGGTGGCTACACCTTC. Protein sequence: CSASTVGASGGYTF.

The chain combines TRBV27 with TRBJ2-7; 8 bases align to TRBD1. V trimming: 6 bases; J trimming: 4 bases; junction bases outside the gene matches: 8. Germline V gene data show CDR1 as MNHEY and CDR2 as SMNVEV (reference sequence). This CDR3 has 14 amino acids. CDR3 protein: CASSRQGWVYEQYF. In DNA, the CDR3 is TGTGCCAGCAGCCGACAGGGGTGGGTATACGAGCAGTACTTC.

This clone was seen a handful of times. The chain has TRBV12-3 or TRBV12-4 and TRBJ1-1; D gene unclear. V was cut by 6 bases and J by 0 bases, with 8 bases left in between. This CDR3 has 13 residues. This CDR3 reads CASRGLLNTEAFF. CDR3 DNA: TGTGCCAGCAGAGGACTGTTGAACACTGAAGCTTTCTTT.

The rearrangement joins TRBV30 to TRBJ1-2; D not certain. Trimming cost V 3 bases and J 2 bases, with 13 bases left between them. From germline, CDR1 is GTSNPN and CDR2 SVGIG (reference sequence). This CDR3 is 14 amino acids long. The CDR3 bases are TGTGCCTGGAGCGTGAGGATCACCAACTATGGCTACACCTTC. Encoded protein: CAWSVRITNYGYTF.

The rearrangement links TRBV4-1 to TRBJ1-1; D is unclear. The CDR3 consists of 15 residues. The V end was cut by 4 bases, the J end by 5 bases, with 17 bases between. Germline lookup yields CDR1 MGHRA and CDR2 YSYEKL. This CDR3 is CASSRQLGLLTEAFF. DNA for the CDR3: TGCGCCAGCAGCCGACAATTGGGCCTGCTGACTGAAGCTTTCTTT.

V is TRBV7-9 and J is TRBJ1-1; D may be TRBD1 (5 bases). The CDR3 has 15 amino acids. V gave up 5 bases and J gave up 5 bases, with 18 bases separating them. Germline V gene data show CDR1 as SEHNR and CDR2 as FQNEAQ (reference sequence). This CDR3 is CASSPAAGLRTEAFF. The CDR3 coding sequence is TGTGCCAGCAGCCCGGCGGCAGGGCTGAGAACTGAAGCTTTCTTT.

The CDR3: CASTPGATTDTQYF. The CDR3 DNA follows: TGTGCCAGCACCCCTGGGGCAACCACAGATACGCAGTATTTT. The chain is built from TRBV7-9 and TRBJ2-3; a weak D match, TRBD1 (5 bases). This CDR3 comprises 14 residues. From germline, CDR1 is SEHNR and CDR2 FQNEAQ (reference sequence). V lost 7 bases and J lost 2, with 13 bases in between.

This clone showed up just once. The chain links TRBV15 to TRBJ1-4; a possible D gene is TRBD1 (6 bases). The CDR3 totals 16 residues. V was pared by 0 bases and J by 7 bases, with 15 bases between. Germline CDR1 LNHNV, CDR2 YYDKDF (reference sequence). The CDR3 DNA reads TGTGCCACCAGCAGAGATAGGGGGAGGGGAGGTGAAAAACTGTTTTTT. Translated: CATSRDRGRGGEKLFF.

This chain joins TRBV10-3 and TRBJ1-3, with D possibly being TRBD1 (5 bases). The CDR3 is 15 residues long. Germline CDR1 and CDR2: ENHRY and SYGVKD. Trimming took off 0 bases at V and 4 bases at J, with 10 bases between the two ends. The CDR3 coding sequence is TGTGCCATCAGTGAGTCTGATCAGGGAGGAAACACCATATATTTT. Translating gives CAISESDQGGNTIYF.